A single sample gave rise to the 23 T cell receptor beta chains below, sequenced in a study of T cell responses to AZD1222 COVID-19 vaccine. The repertoire was sequenced with immunoSEQ multiplex PCR; TCRdb's copy has only in-frame clones and lacks some. The profile shows some 130,000 clones, more than 80% of them singletons. Sequencing used peripheral blood, obtained on day 0 of AZD1222 vaccination. These receptors all stem from an adult in good health.

The V call is TRBV28, the J call TRBJ1-1, with unresolved D. Per germline, CDR1 MDHEN and CDR2 SYDVKM. V lost 7 bases and J lost 3, with 15 bases in between. This CDR3 spans 14 amino acids. The CDR3 is CASKSGSEYTEAFF. CDR3 in DNA: TGTGCCAGCAAATCGGGATCGGAGTACACTGAAGCTTTCTTT.

This clone was counted once. The chain has TRBV7-9 and TRBJ2-1; perhaps D is TRBD1 or TRBD2 (5 bases each). The CDR3 is 12 amino acids. The V end was cut by 3 bases, the J end by 8 bases, with 8 bases between. Germline V lookup: CDR1 SEHNR, CDR2 FQNEAQ (reference sequence). As DNA, the CDR3 is TGTGCCAGCAGCTTTGGGGGACATGAGCAGTTCTTC. Translating gives CASSFGGHEQFF.

The gene calls are TRBV19 and TRBJ1-5; D is perhaps TRBD1 (6 bases). This CDR3 has 16 amino acids. Trimming shortened V by 3 bases and J by 3 bases, and 15 bases separated the two germline ends. The germline V gene encodes CDR1 LNHDA and CDR2 SQIVND (reference sequence). CDR3 coding DNA: TGTGCCAGTAGTATCGTAGGGGGGACTAACAATCAGCCCCAGCATTTT. This sequence encodes CASSIVGGTNNQPQHF.

The V and J genes are TRBV19 and TRBJ1-5, with TRBD1 as a possible D gene (5 bases). Per germline, CDR1 LNHDA and CDR2 SQIVND (reference sequence). The CDR3 is made up of 14 amino acids. Trimming took off 7 bases at V and 5 bases at J, with 15 bases between the two ends. The CDR3 nucleotides read TGTGCCAGTAACGTTCCGGGGGTTGATCAGCCCCAGCATTTT. Its translation is CASNVPGVDQPQHF.

V usage is TRBV10-3 and J usage is TRBJ1-2; unclear D gene. The germline V and J ends were trimmed by 0 bases and 2 bases, with 7 bases remaining between them. Germline CDR1 and CDR2: ENHRY and SYGVKD. CDR3 size: 14 residues. For the CDR3, the DNA is TGTGCCATCAGTGAGTCGAAGTTCAACTATGGCTACACCTTC. The encoded protein is CAISESKFNYGYTF.

The chain recombines TRBV28 with TRBJ1-4; 7 bases are a match to TRBD1. The CDR3 sequence is 15 residues long. Looked up from germline, CDR1 is MDHEN and CDR2 is SYDVKM. The junction had 8 bases not matched to a gene; V was cut back by 5 bases and J by 5 bases. Written as DNA, the CDR3 is TGTGCCAGCAGTACACCTACAGGGGCAAATGAAAAACTGTTTTTT. Translation: CASSTPTGANEKLFF. Full variable domain (remainder filled in from reference TRBV28 and TRBJ1-4): DVKVTQSSRYLVKRTGEKVFLECVQDMDHENMFWYRQDPGLGLRLIYFSYDVKMKEKGDIPEGYSVSREKKERFSLILESASTNQTSMYLCASSTPTGANEKLFFGSGTQLSVL.

This rearrangement joins TRBV28 to TRBJ1-5; TRBD1 is a possible D gene (5 bases). The germline CDR1 and CDR2 sequences are MDHEN and SYDVKM. The CDR3 totals 15 residues. Between the trimmed V and J ends, which lost 3 bases and 0 bases, there was a span of 9 bases. The CDR3 reads CASSLGLHSNQPQHF. The CDR3 coding sequence is TGTGCCAGCAGTTTGGGACTCCATAGCAATCAGCCCCAGCATTTT.

This clone was observed a handful of times. The CDR3 bases are TGTGCCAGCAGTTTAAGGGGACAGCTCTACGAGCAGTACTTC. Translation gives CASSLRGQLYEQYF. V and J are TRBV28 and TRBJ2-7; 7 bases align to TRBD1. Germline V gene sequence: CDR1 MDHEN, CDR2 SYDVKM. The CDR3 spans 14 residues. V was pared by 2 bases and J by 3 bases, with 4 bases of the junction left unmatched.

The chain uses TRBV5-1 and TRBJ1-1; D is uncertain. The V end was cut by 0 bases, the J end by 4 bases, with 10 bases between. Germline V gives CDR1 SGHRS, CDR2 YFSETQ. The CDR3 length is 14 residues. This CDR3 reads CASSLGPSATEAFF. CDR3 nucleotides: TGCGCCAGCAGCTTGGGCCCCAGCGCCACTGAAGCTTTCTTT.

This clone was observed a few times. This sequence joins TRBV27 and TRBJ1-2, with D tentatively TRBD1 (6 bases). This CDR3 region has 15 residues. Deletions cut 5 bases from V and 1 base from J, with 14 bases between. The germline CDR1 and CDR2 sequences are MNHEY and SMNVEV (reference sequence). The CDR3 is CASSPNTGFNYGYTF. The CDR3 coding sequence is TGTGCCAGCAGTCCAAATACAGGGTTTAACTATGGCTACACCTTC.

This chain links TRBV19 with TRBJ1-2; possibly TRBD1 for D (5 bases). CDR3 length equals 13 residues. V was clipped by 5 bases and J by 13 bases, with 20 bases between them. Germline V gene data show CDR1 as LNHDA and CDR2 as SQIVND (reference sequence). CDR3 protein: CASSSWGTGVPTF. The CDR3 nucleotides read TGTGCCAGTAGTTCATGGGGGACCGGGGTTCCCACCTTC.

J is TRBJ2-3 and V is TRBV9; D possibly corresponds to TRBD2 (5 bases). The germline V gene has CDR1 SGDLS and CDR2 YYNGEE. V was clipped by 4 bases and J by 0 bases, with 9 bases between them. The CDR3 sequence is 14 residues long. Here the CDR3 reads CASSRRGSTDTQYF. CDR3 nucleotide sequence: TGTGCCAGCAGCCGGCGCGGGAGCACAGATACGCAGTATTTT.

The V call is TRBV6-5, the J call TRBJ1-2, with unresolved D. V was pared by 4 bases and J by 8 bases, with 14 bases between. The CDR3 extends over 13 amino acids. Germline values: CDR1 MNHEY, CDR2 SVGAGI. The CDR3: CASSFGVRGGYTF. In DNA, the CDR3 is TGTGCCAGCAGTTTTGGGGTCCGGGGAGGCTACACCTTC.

J is TRBJ1-6 and V is TRBV30; D is uncertain. Germline values: CDR1 GTSNPN, CDR2 SVGIG (reference sequence). The V and J ends lost 0 bases and 5 bases respectively, with 11 bases between them. This CDR3 spans 15 amino acids. CDR3 coding DNA: TGTGCCTGGAGTGTTATAACGCTAGATAATTCACCCCTCCACTTT. Protein sequence: CAWSVITLDNSPLHF. The whole variable domain, remainder taken from reference TRBV30 and TRBJ1-6, is SQTIHQWPATLVQPVGSPLSLECTVEGTSNPNLYWYRQAAGRGLQLLFYSVGIGQISSEVPQNLSASRPQDRQFILSSKKLLLSDSGFYLCAWSVITLDNSPLHFGNGTRLTVT.

The chain employs TRBV14 and TRBJ2-3; 7 bases match TRBD1. CDR3 length equals 14 residues. Germline-derived CDR1 and CDR2 are SGHDN and FVKESK. The V gene end was trimmed by 0 bases and the J gene end by 4 bases; junction bases not matched to a gene: 1. CDR3: CASSQETGPDTQYF. In DNA form, the CDR3 reads TGTGCCAGCAGCCAAGAGACAGGGCCAGATACGCAGTATTTT.

The chain uses TRBV28 and TRBJ1-5; D is perhaps TRBD1 (6 bases). The V and J ends lost 2 bases and 0 bases respectively, with 8 bases between them. This CDR3 spans 15 amino acids. CDR1 MDHEN and CDR2 SYDVKM come from the germline V gene. DNA of the CDR3: TGTGCCAGCAGTTTACGGGGGGCTAGCAATCAGCCCCAGCATTTT. This sequence encodes CASSLRGASNQPQHF.

The chain recombines TRBV30 with TRBJ1-2; D is uncertain. This CDR3 has 10 amino acids. Germline V gives CDR1 GTSNPN, CDR2 SVGIG (reference sequence). V shed 5 bases and J shed 4 bases, with 5 bases lying between them. The CDR3 reads CAWGPYGYTF. For the CDR3, the DNA is TGTGCCTGGGGTCCCTATGGCTACACCTTC.

The chain links TRBV18 to TRBJ1-5; 8 bases align to TRBD1. The germline V gene encodes CDR1 KGHSH and CDR2 LQKENI. The CDR3 consists of 14 residues. Trimming removed 6 bases from V and 3 bases from J; junction bases left unmatched: 4. This CDR3 reads CASSPDRVNQPQHF. In nucleotides, the CDR3 is TGTGCCAGCTCTCCGGACAGGGTCAATCAGCCCCAGCATTTT.

The genes are TRBV27 and TRBJ1-5; the D gene is possibly TRBD1 (6 bases). Germline V CDR1 and CDR2: MNHEY, SMNVEV (reference sequence). The CDR3 spans 17 residues. Trimming removed 6 bases at V and 0 bases at J, with 18 bases between. CDR3 residues: CASRALRGLGSNQPQHF. Here the CDR3 DNA reads TGTGCCAGCAGAGCCCTGCGGGGGCTCGGTAGCAATCAGCCCCAGCATTTT.

V and J are TRBV7-9 and TRBJ2-5, with 7 bases identical to TRBD1. Germline CDR1 SEHNR, CDR2 FQNEAQ (reference sequence). The CDR3 is 15 amino acids. V shed 1 base and J 7 bases; nucleotides not matched to a gene: 9. The CDR3 region is CASSLGGTALGTQYF. Here the CDR3 DNA reads TGTGCCAGCAGCTTAGGTGGGACAGCCCTCGGGACCCAGTACTTC.

The chain is built from TRBV29-1 and TRBJ1-2; possibly TRBD1 for D (5 bases). CDR3 length: 15 residues. V dropped 5 bases and J dropped 1 base, with 17 bases sitting between them. CDR1 is SQVTM, CDR2 ANQGSEA, per germline. The CDR3 DNA follows: TGCAGCGTTCAGGGCCCCGGGGGGTTTAACTATGGCTACACCTTC. Its translation is CSVQGPGGFNYGYTF.

The CDR3 protein is CASRGGRYTDTQYF. CDR3 bases: TGTGCCAGTAGAGGAGGGAGATACACAGATACGCAGTATTTT. The J gene is TRBJ2-3, the V gene TRBV27, with D possibly being TRBD2 (6 bases). Germline values: CDR1 MNHEY, CDR2 SMNVEV (reference sequence). Trimming removed 9 bases from V and 2 bases from J, with 15 bases in between. This CDR3 contains 14 residues.

The chain links TRBV15 to TRBJ2-3; tentatively, D is TRBD1 (5 bases). The CDR3 runs to 15 residues. The V end was cut by 1 base, the J end by 3 bases, with 11 bases between. Germline V lookup: CDR1 LNHNV, CDR2 YYDKDF (reference sequence). In DNA form, the CDR3 reads TGTGCCACCAGCAGAGGACAGCCTGGGACAGATACGCAGTATTTT. Translating it yields CATSRGQPGTDTQYF. The whole variable domain, remainder taken from reference TRBV15 and TRBJ2-3, is DAMVIQNPRYQVTQFGKPVTLSCSQTLNHNVMYWYQQKSSQAPKLLFHYYDKDFNNEADTPDNFQSRRPNTSFCFLDIRSPGLGDTAMYLCATSRGQPGTDTQYFGPGTRLTVL.